What follows are 23 T cell receptor beta chains derived from one specimen sequenced in a study of shared clonotypes between healthy human individuals. Only in-frame clones appear in the TCRdb table, and some are missing; sequencing was by immunoSEQ multiplex PCR. This sample has millions of clones; around nine tenths occur once, and the top ten carry 0.14%. The sample comprised naive CD4+ T cells sorted from blood. Noted subset: CD45RA+ positively selected. The origin of the receptors is a man aged 18 to 35 in good health.

Comment on this clone: The sample carries other DNA sequences with the same CDR3. The rearrangement joins TRBV7-2 to TRBJ2-7; no firm D call. V dropped 5 bases and J dropped 2 bases, with 10 bases sitting between them. Germline V gene lookup returns CDR1 SGHTA and CDR2 FQGNSA. This CDR3 spans 13 amino acids. CDR3 in amino acids: CASSPRSAYEQYF. In DNA form, the CDR3 reads TGTGCCAGCAGCCCACGGTCAGCCTACGAGCAGTACTTC.

The rearrangement links TRBV6-5 to TRBJ2-7; 10 bases match TRBD2. The V and J ends lost 4 bases and 5 bases, in that order; junction bases with no gene match: 5. The length of the CDR3 is 14 residues. Germline V gene data show CDR1 as MNHEY and CDR2 as SVGAGI. Here the CDR3 reads CASSSAGGVHEQYF. Here the CDR3 DNA reads TGTGCCAGCAGTTCAGCGGGAGGGGTCCACGAGCAGTACTTC.

The J gene is TRBJ2-3, the V gene TRBV7-2; TRBD2 matches 8 bases. Trimming removed 1 base from V and 5 bases from J; junction bases left unmatched: 8. Germline loops: CDR1 SGHTA, CDR2 FQGNSA. There are 16 residues in the CDR3. This chain's CDR3 is CASSLGFRAGGDTQYF. DNA of the CDR3: TGTGCCAGCAGCTTAGGATTTCGGGCGGGAGGAGATACGCAGTATTTT.

The genes are TRBV5-1 and TRBJ1-4; D uncertain. In germline, CDR1 is SGHRS, CDR2 YFSETQ. The CDR3 extends over 15 amino acids. Trimming took off 2 bases at V and 0 bases at J, with 8 bases between the two ends. The CDR3 coding sequence is TGCGCCAGCAGCTTAACAAAAGCAACTAATGAAAAACTGTTTTTT. It encodes CASSLTKATNEKLFF.

V and J are TRBV4-1 and TRBJ2-7, with D perhaps TRBD2 (6 bases). The germline gives CDR1 MGHRA, CDR2 YSYEKL. Trimming removed 4 bases from V and 2 bases from J, with 15 bases in between. This CDR3 is built from 15 residues. CDR3 residues: CASSLRRGAPYEQYF. The CDR3 bases are TGCGCCAGCAGCCTTCGGCGCGGGGCCCCCTACGAGCAGTACTTC.

The rearrangement uses TRBV7-2 and TRBJ2-7; weak D call: TRBD1 (8 bases). Trimming removed 5 bases from V and 7 bases from J, with 33 bases in between. Per the germline V gene, CDR1 is SGHTA and CDR2 is FQGNSA. The CDR3 covers 19 residues. CDR3 bases: TGTGCCAGCAGCCCCGGGACAGGAGATATAGCGGGCCTCAGGGGGGAGCAGTACTTC. Translating it yields CASSPGTGDIAGLRGEQYF. The entire variable domain, with the rest obtained from reference TRBV7-2 and TRBJ2-7, is as follows: GAGVSQSPSNKVTEKGKDVELRCDPISGHTALYWYRQSLGQGLEFLIYFQGNSAPDKSGLPSDRFSAERTGGSVSTLTIQRTQQEDSAVYLCASSPGTGDIAGLRGEQYFGPGTRLTVT.

This chain uses TRBV19 with TRBJ1-6, with TRBD1 identical over 10 bases. CDR1 and CDR2 (germline): LNHDA, SQIVND (reference sequence). The trim removed 7 bases at V and 11 bases at J, leaving 8 bases unmatched. The CDR3 spans 14 residues. CDR3 DNA sequence: TGTGCCAGTACCCGCGGACAGGGGGGGACACCCCTCCACTTT. Translation: CASTRGQGGTPLHF.

The V gene is TRBV11-2, the J gene TRBJ2-7; D may be TRBD2 (7 bases). This CDR3 has 12 residues. V lost 7 bases to trimming and J lost 6 bases, with 13 bases between them. Looked up from germline, CDR1 is SGHAT and CDR2 is FQNNGV. CDR3 protein: CASTSGGSEQYF. DNA for the CDR3: TGTGCCAGCACCTCGGGGGGCAGCGAGCAGTACTTC.

This clone has a single count. The rearrangement links TRBV10-3 to TRBJ2-3, with TRBD2 matching 10 bases. CDR1 is ENHRY, CDR2 SYGVKD, per germline. CDR3 length: 15 amino acids. Trimming cost V 3 bases and J 5 bases; bases outside gene matches: 5. CDR3 nucleotides: TGTGCCATCAGTGATGTTAGCGGGGGGAAAGATACGCAGTATTTT. Protein sequence: CAISDVSGGKDTQYF.

This chain connects TRBV25-1 to TRBJ1-4; D is unresolved. The CDR3 contains 13 residues. Per germline, CDR1 MGHDK and CDR2 SYGVNS. Trimming pared 5 bases from V and 8 bases from J, leaving 12 bases between. The DNA of the CDR3 is TGTGCCAGCAGTCGGATTTCGGGGGAAAAACTGTTTTTT. Its translation: CASSRISGEKLFF.

The chain recombines TRBV25-1 with TRBJ2-2; D gene unclear. V was trimmed by 5 bases and J by 6 bases, leaving 4 bases between them. This CDR3 has 11 amino acids. Germline V lookup: CDR1 MGHDK, CDR2 SYGVNS. The CDR3 DNA reads TGTGCCAGCAGTAGGGCCGGGGAGCTGTTTTTT. This codes for CASSRAGELFF.

The V and J genes are TRBV7-2 and TRBJ1-1; unclear D gene. V was pared by 5 bases and J by 5 bases, with 12 bases between. This CDR3 spans 13 amino acids. Germline-derived CDR1 and CDR2 are SGHTA and FQGNSA. The CDR3 coding sequence is TGTGCCAGCAGCCTAGAAGAACAGACTGAAGCTTTCTTT. Protein sequence: CASSLEEQTEAFF. Full variable domain (remainder filled in from reference TRBV7-2 and TRBJ1-1): GAGVSQSPSNKVTEKGKDVELRCDPISGHTALYWYRQSLGQGLEFLIYFQGNSAPDKSGLPSDRFSAERTGGSVSTLTIQRTQQEDSAVYLCASSLEEQTEAFFGQGTRLTVV.

The gene calls are TRBV2 and TRBJ2-1; 9 bases match TRBD1. CDR3 length: 13 residues. Germline CDR1 and CDR2: SNHLY and FYNNEI. Losses at the gene ends were 8 bases for V and 4 bases for J; bases not matched to a gene: 3. The CDR3 region has the DNA TGTGCCAGCGGGGACAGGGCATACAATGAGCAGTTCTTC. Translation gives CASGDRAYNEQFF.

V gene TRBV18 combines with J gene TRBJ1-3, with 9 bases identical to TRBD1. Trimming at V came to 3 bases and at J to 7 bases, leaving 7 bases not matched to a gene. Germline V gene lookup returns CDR1 KGHSH and CDR2 LQKENI. The CDR3 is 15 amino acids. CDR3 in amino acids: CASSPGTGRSNTIYF. Written as DNA, the CDR3 is TGTGCCAGCTCACCGGGGACAGGGAGGTCCAACACCATATATTTT.

This chain connects TRBV18 to TRBJ2-1; D is ambiguous. V lost 5 bases to trimming and J lost 0 bases, with 17 bases between them. CDR1 is KGHSH and CDR2 is LQKENI in the germline V gene. The CDR3 consists of 17 residues. DNA of the CDR3: TGTGCCAGCTCATCAACCTTGGACGTGAGCTCCTACAATGAGCAGTTCTTC. Its protein is CASSSTLDVSSYNEQFF.

The chain links TRBV27 to TRBJ1-2; D gene uncertain. Per the germline V gene, CDR1 is MNHEY and CDR2 is SMNVEV (reference sequence). The CDR3 spans 13 residues. V was cut by 5 bases and J by 3 bases, with 10 bases left in between. CDR3: CASSPDRDYGYTF. DNA for the CDR3: TGTGCCAGCAGTCCCGACCGGGACTATGGCTACACCTTC.

This clone came up once. The CDR3 region is CASSLVTGGPYEQYF. The CDR3 nucleotides are TGTGCCAGCAGCTTAGTGACGGGAGGGCCCTACGAGCAGTACTTC. The chain joins TRBV7-2 to TRBJ2-7; 8 bases map to TRBD2. This CDR3 is built from 15 residues. V shed 1 base and J 2 bases; nucleotides not matched to a gene: 4. Germline V CDR1 and CDR2: SGHTA, FQGNSA.

This chain connects TRBV5-1 to TRBJ1-4, with a possible D match to TRBD1 (6 bases). The CDR3 contains 16 residues. Trimming shortened V by 1 base and J by 2 bases, and 12 bases separated the two germline ends. From germline, CDR1 is SGHRS and CDR2 YFSETQ. CDR3 protein: CASSLTGRGTNEKLFF. DNA of the CDR3: TGCGCCAGCAGCTTGACCGGCAGGGGTACTAATGAAAAACTGTTTTTT.

The DNA of the CDR3 is TGCGCCAGCAGCCGACTAGCGGCTGACACCGGGGAGCTGTTTTTT. Its protein is CASSRLAADTGELFF. V and J are TRBV4-3 and TRBJ2-2; the match to TRBD2 covers 9 bases. After removal of 4 bases from V and 3 bases from J, the junction contained 3 bases not matched to a gene. There are 15 residues in the CDR3. Germline V CDR1 and CDR2: LGHNA, YSLEER.

The rearrangement joins TRBV10-3 to TRBJ1-3; 8 bases line up with TRBD1. The CDR3 covers 15 residues. CDR1 is ENHRY and CDR2 is SYGVKD in the germline V gene. Germline trimming cut 3 bases from V and 0 bases from J; bases unmatched to any gene: 1. The CDR3: CAISDGQGSGNTIYF. In nucleotides, the CDR3 is TGTGCCATCAGTGACGGACAGGGCTCTGGAAACACCATATATTTT.

This chain connects TRBV20-1 to TRBJ2-1; possibly TRBD1 for D (6 bases). Germline V CDR1 and CDR2: DFQATT, SNEGSKA (reference sequence). This CDR3 is built from 10 residues. V lost 3 bases and J 12 bases, leaving 9 bases between the germline ends. The CDR3 loop reads CSARQQGQFF. In DNA form, the CDR3 reads TGCAGTGCTAGGCAACAGGGGCAGTTCTTC.

This clone is a singleton in its sample. This sample includes further DNA sequences coding for the same CDR3. This chain connects TRBV15 to TRBJ2-7; a possible D gene is TRBD2 (6 bases). The CDR3 extends over 14 amino acids. Trimming took 5 bases from V and 0 from J, leaving 11 bases between them. CDR1 LNHNV and CDR2 YYDKDF come from the germline V gene (reference sequence). The CDR3: CATSAGGSSYEQYF. The CDR3 DNA reads as TGTGCCACCAGCGCCGGGGGTAGCTCCTACGAGCAGTACTTC.

The chain uses TRBV7-9 and TRBJ1-1; the D is unclear. Germline values: CDR1 SEHNR, CDR2 FQNEAQ (reference sequence). The V end lost 5 bases, the J end lost 6 bases, and 16 bases lay between the germline ends. The CDR3 is 14 amino acids. The CDR3 loop is CASSPTRSDSEAFF. The CDR3 DNA sequence: TGTGCCAGCAGCCCTACTCGATCCGATTCTGAAGCTTTCTTT.